A single sample is the source of the 27 T cell receptor beta chains below, sequenced in a study of blood T cells in healthy people across ages (dated by TCRdb to about 2015). The method was 5' RACE. Sequencing instrument: Illumina HiSeq 2500. A second about 7 to 12 cycle PCR used a sample-barcoded 5' primer and a J-beta primer mix. In-frame beta chains were kept once TCRdb had trimmed the public reads at Q25 with fastp and called clones with MiXCR. Each CDR3 protein gets just one entry, which takes the most common genes and DNA from the rows behind it. The sample table lists hundreds of thousands of distinct CDR3 sequences, 25% to 30% of them with a count of one. The ten biggest clones cover approximately 14% of the sample. Material for sequencing was blood. Source of these receptors: a woman of 80 years or more in good health.

The sample holds many counts of this clonotype. The chain links TRBV10-3 to TRBJ1-2, with 7 positions matching TRBD1. CDR1 ENHRY and CDR2 SYGVKD come from the germline V gene. Losses at the gene ends were 0 bases for V and 8 bases for J; bases not matched to a gene: 9. The length of the CDR3 is 15 residues. For the CDR3, the DNA is TGTGCCATCAGTGAGTCTGGAGGGGGCCTCTTCGGCTACACCTTC. It specifies CAISESGGGLFGYTF.

This clonotype appeared many times. This chain joins TRBV28 and TRBJ2-1; TRBD1 agrees at 8 bases. J was trimmed by 7 bases and V by 4 bases; bases with no gene match: 6. This CDR3 spans 14 amino acids. Germline assignment: CDR1 MDHEN and CDR2 SYDVKM. The CDR3 nucleotides are TGTGCCAGCAGTTATAGGACAGGGTTGAATGAGCAGTTCTTC. It yields the protein CASSYRTGLNEQFF.

The genes are TRBV5-8 and TRBJ2-3; D may match TRBD1 or TRBD2 (5 bases each). V shed 5 bases and J shed 7 bases, with 17 bases lying between them. CDR1 is SGHTS, CDR2 YDEGEE, per germline. CDR3 length: 14 amino acids. As DNA, the CDR3 is TGTGCCAGCAGAAACCGGGACCCCTCTAATACGCAGTATTTT. Its protein is CASRNRDPSNTQYF. The full variable domain, with the rest looked up from reference TRBV5-8 and TRBJ2-3, is EAGVTQSPTHLIKTRGQQATLRCSPISGHTSVYWYQQALGLGLQFLLWYDEGEERNRGNFPPRFSGRQFPNYSSELNVNALELEDSALYLCASRNRDPSNTQYFGPGTRLTVL.

This clonotype was counted many times. The chain couples TRBV28 to TRBJ1-5; possible D gene TRBD1, 5 bases. The CDR3 is 15 amino acids. Looked up from germline, CDR1 is MDHEN and CDR2 is SYDVKM. V shed 8 bases and J shed 1 base, with 15 bases lying between them. CDR3 nucleotide sequence: TGTGCCAGCCGGGGGGAGGGGTCGAGCAATCAGCCCCAGCATTTT. This codes for CASRGEGSSNQPQHF.

This clonotype was counted at least ten times. The chain combines TRBV6-2 or TRBV6-3 with TRBJ2-7, with TRBD1 matching 7 bases. Germline V gives CDR1 MNHEY, CDR2 SVGEGT. The CDR3 spans 12 residues. Unmatched junction bases numbered 9, after V lost 6 bases and J lost 10 bases. In DNA form, the CDR3 reads TGTGCCAGCAGCCTACAGAGGGGGCGACAGTACTTC. Translated, it gives CASSLQRGRQYF.

V gene TRBV18 combines with J gene TRBJ1-5, with D uncertain. The CDR3 extends over 15 amino acids. The V end lost 5 bases, the J end lost 7 bases, and 18 bases lay between the germline ends. The germline CDR1 and CDR2 sequences are KGHSH and LQKENI. Here the CDR3 reads CASSGTTGMEQPQHF. Here the CDR3 DNA reads TGTGCCAGCTCAGGAACGACGGGGATGGAACAGCCCCAGCATTTT.

This clonotype was detected many times. This sequence joins TRBV20-1 and TRBJ2-5; maybe TRBD2 (5 bases). The germline CDR1 and CDR2 sequences are DFQATT and SNEGSKA (reference sequence). Trimming left V 1 base short and J 5 bases short, with 17 bases between. The CDR3 is made up of 15 amino acids. The CDR3 reads CSARGLDFEVETQYF. CDR3 nucleotide sequence: TGCAGTGCTAGAGGTTTGGACTTTGAGGTGGAGACCCAGTACTTC.

This clonotype was counted at least ten times. The chain employs TRBV11-2 and TRBJ2-1, with TRBD2 as a possible D gene (6 bases). Per germline, CDR1 SGHAT and CDR2 FQNNGV. V was trimmed by 4 bases and J by 0 bases, leaving 16 bases between them. The CDR3 covers 17 residues. The CDR3 reads CASSWGLAGSSYNEQFF. The CDR3 DNA follows: TGTGCCAGCAGCTGGGGACTTGCAGGGAGCTCCTACAATGAGCAGTTCTTC.

This clonotype was picked up many times. V gene TRBV27 combines with J gene TRBJ2-3; D is ambiguous. This CDR3 is built from 14 residues. Trimming removed 0 bases at V and 2 bases at J, with 6 bases between. CDR1 MNHEY and CDR2 SMNVEV come from the germline V gene (reference sequence). Written as DNA, the CDR3 is TGTGCCAGCAGTTTATCAATCCCCACAGATACGCAGTATTTT. Its protein product is CASSLSIPTDTQYF.

Details on this clonotype: It is likely a read error, because the conserved phenylalanine at the end of the CDR3 is missing. This chain joins TRBV12-3 or TRBV12-4 and TRBJ2-3, with D possibly TRBD2 on 6 matching bases. This CDR3 comprises 14 residues. This CDR3 is CASSDRESTDAQYS. CDR3 nucleotide sequence: TGTGCCAGCAGTGACCGGGAGAGCACAGATGCGCAGTATTCT.

This clonotype was observed many times. The chain is built from TRBV9 and TRBJ2-1; 10 nucleotides match TRBD1. The V gene's germline CDR1 is SGDLS and CDR2 YYNGEE. V lost 2 bases, J lost 8 bases, and 7 bases stayed unmatched. This CDR3 contains 15 residues. The CDR3 DNA follows: TGTGCCAGCAGCGTGACAGGGGGCAGGGGGGATGAGCAGTTCTTC. It yields the protein CASSVTGGRGDEQFF.

There are many counts of this clonotype. The chain joins TRBV5-8 to TRBJ2-5, with D perhaps matching TRBD1 (6 bases). The CDR3 totals 12 residues. The germline CDR1 and CDR2 sequences are SGHTS and YDEGEE. V was cut by 6 bases and J by 7 bases, with 13 bases left in between. CDR3 amino acids: CASTPGAGTQYF. The CDR3 DNA reads as TGTGCCAGCACCCCAGGGGCCGGGACCCAGTACTTC.

This chain connects TRBV5-5 to TRBJ1-5, with a possible D match to TRBD1 (5 bases). The V gene lost 2 bases and the J gene lost 2 bases, with 8 bases spanning the gap. Germline V gene lookup returns CDR1 SGHKS and CDR2 YYEKEE (reference sequence). This CDR3 is built from 14 residues. The CDR3 region has the DNA TGTGCCAGCAGCTTCCGGGACGGCAATCAGCCCCAGCATTTT. This codes for CASSFRDGNQPQHF.

Only a few counts were recorded for this clonotype. The junction differs from germline at one of its ends, possibly a read error. DNA of the CDR3: TGTGCCAGCAGCGTAGCTGCTCGGATGGTTTATGACTACACCTTC. Translation gives CASSVAARMVYDYTF. The rearrangement joins TRBV9 to TRBJ1-2; D is unclear. The CDR3 is made up of 15 amino acids. Germline V gives CDR1 SGDLS, CDR2 YYNGEE.

This clonotype showed up just a few times. At one boundary the junction diverges from the germline segment, which might be a read error. The chain carries TRBV4-3 and TRBJ2-7, with TRBD2 matching over 10 bases. Germline-derived CDR1 and CDR2 are LGHNA and YSLEER. This CDR3 region has 17 residues. CDR3 DNA sequence: TGCGCCAGCAGCCAGGACCCTAGCGGGGGCCATTACAATGAGCGGTACTTC. Translating it yields CASSQDPSGGHYNERYF.

This chain links TRBV7-2 with TRBJ2-5, with 9 positions matching TRBD2. J lost 11 bases, V lost 6 bases, and 19 bases had no gene match. Germline CDR1 reads SGHTA; CDR2 reads FQGNSA. The CDR3 is 16 amino acids. The chain's CDR3 is CASSSLGSGGYNEQYF. The CDR3 DNA sequence: TGTGCCAGCAGTTCTTTGGGTAGCGGGGGTTACAATGAGCAGTACTTC.

To note about this clonotype: This could be a read error, since a much larger clone is one nucleotide away. The chain joins TRBV15 to TRBJ2-7; possibly TRBD2 for D (6 bases). V lost 5 bases and J 10 bases, leaving 27 bases between the germline ends. This CDR3 has 16 amino acids. Per the germline V gene, CDR1 is LNHNV and CDR2 is YYDKDF (reference sequence). The CDR3 loop reads CATSALQGGLEEAQYF. The CDR3, as DNA: TGTGCCACCAGCGCGCTCCAAGGAGGGTTGGAAGAGGCCCAGTACTTC.

The rearrangement joins TRBV29-1 to TRBJ1-1, with TRBD1 matching over 7 bases. Unmatched junction bases numbered 3, after V lost 4 bases and J lost 1 base. This CDR3 is 13 amino acids long. CDR1 and CDR2 from the germline V gene are SQVTM and ANQGSEA. CDR3 sequence (DNA): TGCAGCGTTGGGGACAGACAGAACACTGAAGCTTTCTTT. This encodes CSVGDRQNTEAFF.

This rearrangement joins TRBV2 to TRBJ1-5; TRBD1 matches at 8 bases. CDR3 size: 16 residues. The germline CDR1 and CDR2 sequences are SNHLY and FYNNEI. V shed 1 base and J 5 bases; nucleotides not matched to a gene: 7. CDR3 loop: CASSEGARGQHQPQHF. The CDR3 nucleotides are TGTGCCAGCAGTGAAGGGGCCAGGGGGCAGCATCAGCCCCAGCATTTT. Combining the CDR3 with reference TRBV2 and TRBJ1-5 gives the whole variable domain EPEVTQTPSHQVTQMGQEVILRCVPISNHLYFYWYRQILGQKVEFLVSFYNNEISEKSEIFDDQFSVERPDGSNFTLKIRSTKLEDSAMYFCASSEGARGQHQPQHFGDGTRLSIL.

This chain links TRBV12-3 or TRBV12-4 with TRBJ1-1, with TRBD1 as a possible D gene (6 bases). V was trimmed by 3 bases and J by 10 bases, leaving 15 bases between them. The CDR3 has 13 residues. CDR3 amino acids: CASSLGQRGGAFF. CDR3 sequence (DNA): TGTGCCAGCAGTTTGGGGCAGCGAGGGGGAGCTTTCTTT.

This clonotype appeared a few times. V gene TRBV7-2 combines with J gene TRBJ2-5; tentatively, D is TRBD1 (5 bases). The germline V gene has CDR1 SGHTA and CDR2 FQGNSA. V was shortened by 1 base and J by 5 bases, with 11 bases between the two germline ends. This CDR3 has 14 amino acids. The CDR3 loop is CASSLDYRSETQYF. The CDR3 DNA follows: TGTGCCAGCAGCTTAGACTACAGGTCGGAGACCCAGTACTTC.

This clonotype occurred a few times. This rearrangement joins TRBV20-1 to TRBJ2-1; 8 bases map to TRBD2. The J call may not be correct, given that the DNA end is closer to TRBJ2-7. Germline V gene lookup returns CDR1 DFQATT and CDR2 SNEGSKA (reference sequence). This CDR3 has 14 amino acids. The CDR3 region has the DNA TGCAGTGCCCAGCGGGGGCAATCCTACAATGAGCAGTACTTC. Translation: CSAQRGQSYNEQYF.

In the case of this clonotype: At one boundary the junction diverges from the germline segment, which might be a read error. The V and J genes are TRBV5-1 and TRBJ1-1; a possible D gene is TRBD1 (5 bases). Germline CDR1 reads SGHRS; CDR2 reads YFSETQ. The CDR3 totals 13 residues. CDR3 loop: CASSTGVNIEAFF. The CDR3 nucleotides read TGCGCCAGCAGTACAGGAGTGAACATTGAAGCTTTCTTT.

The table lists this clonotype with many counts. The chain is built from TRBV4-1 and TRBJ2-1, with 10 bases aligning to TRBD1. Trimming removed 4 bases from V and 6 bases from J; junction bases left unmatched: 9. Germline CDR1 reads MGHRA; CDR2 reads YSYEKL. This CDR3 region has 16 residues. CDR3: CASSPHWTGGFNEQFF. DNA of the CDR3: TGCGCCAGCAGCCCGCATTGGACAGGGGGTTTCAATGAGCAGTTCTTC.

Of note for this clonotype: A much larger clonotype is one base distant, so this may be a read error. The V and J genes are TRBV6-5 and TRBJ2-1; 10 positions match TRBD1. Germline V gives CDR1 MNHEY, CDR2 SVGAGI. The junction had 14 bases not matched to a gene; V was cut back by 2 bases and J by 13 bases. CDR3 length: 16 amino acids. CDR3 loop: CASSYRLGQGVETQFF. The CDR3 nucleotides read TGTGCCAGCAGTTACAGATTAGGACAGGGGGTAGAGACCCAGTTCTTC.

Note on this clonotype: One end of the junction fails to match germline, which may point to a read error. The genes are TRBV5-1 and TRBJ2-1, with D uncertain. Looked up from germline, CDR1 is SGHRS and CDR2 is YFSETQ. This CDR3 contains 14 residues. DNA for the CDR3: TGCGCCAGCAGCCCAGGATATCCTCACAATGGGCAGTTCTTC. It is translated as CASSPGYPHNGQFF.

At least ten counts were recorded for this clonotype. This chain uses TRBV30 with TRBJ2-7; D call uncertain. CDR3 length: 11 amino acids. Per germline, CDR1 GTSNPN and CDR2 SVGIG (reference sequence). V lost 1 base and J 6 bases, leaving 7 bases between the germline ends. CDR3 sequence: CAWSEQSEQYF. The CDR3 DNA sequence: TGTGCCTGGAGTGAACAGAGCGAGCAGTACTTC.